This paragraph covers one T cell receptor (beta chain) sequence. Trimming took off 1 base at V and 7 bases at J, with 9 bases between the two ends. This CDR3 has 13 amino acids. Germline CDR1 SGHNT, CDR2 YYREEE (reference sequence). This specimen belongs to a study of blood T cell repertoires in COVID-19. Across the whole study: The United States, Italy and Spain provided the acute and convalescent COVID-19 samples. The analysed material was cDNA or gDNA that came from T cells, B-cell-depleted T cells, or PBMCs.

Only in-frame clones appear in the TCRdb table, and some are missing; sequencing was by immunoSEQ multiplex PCR. In the table there are under 250,000 clones, around 88% of which are singletons. The genes are TRBV5-4 and TRBJ2-1; no firm D call. This TCR derives from a woman between 45 and 65 years old with acute or convalescent COVID-19. The material sequenced was peripheral blood. CDR3 sequence reads: CASSLLTDNEQFF. The CDR3 DNA follows: TGTGCCAGCAGCTTGCTTACTGATAATGAGCAGTTCTTC.